A single T cell receptor beta chain is shown here with its context. The antigen is unknown. The study, taken as a whole, reports: Tumor memory CD4+ T cell TCR gene usage clustered with blood and lymph node memory CD4+ cells and lymph node naive CD4+ cells. Tumor Treg TCRs overlapped most with tumor naive CD4+ cells. Larger-cohort validation covered only one TCR beta V-J rearrangement.

The sorted Tregs were CD4+CD25+CD127-/low cells. Full-length variable regions came from constant-region reverse primers plus semi-nested Nested Universal Primer A PCR. TCRdb called the 5' RACE reads again in MiXCR, with one record for every CDR3 protein. Among about 59,000 distinct CDR3 sequences listed, roughly 20% were seen once. This TCR was sampled from a female donor with breast cancer. Specimen: tumor-infiltrating Tregs sorted from the breast tumor.

The CDR3 DNA follows: TGTGCCAGCAGCTCTCAGGGTGGCTACACCTTC. This translates into CASSSQGGYTF. The chain recombines TRBV7-2 with TRBJ1-2; possible D gene TRBD1, 5 bases. Germline loops: CDR1 SGHTA, CDR2 FQGNSA. The CDR3 has 11 amino acids. Trimming took 4 bases from V and 7 from J, leaving 7 bases between them.